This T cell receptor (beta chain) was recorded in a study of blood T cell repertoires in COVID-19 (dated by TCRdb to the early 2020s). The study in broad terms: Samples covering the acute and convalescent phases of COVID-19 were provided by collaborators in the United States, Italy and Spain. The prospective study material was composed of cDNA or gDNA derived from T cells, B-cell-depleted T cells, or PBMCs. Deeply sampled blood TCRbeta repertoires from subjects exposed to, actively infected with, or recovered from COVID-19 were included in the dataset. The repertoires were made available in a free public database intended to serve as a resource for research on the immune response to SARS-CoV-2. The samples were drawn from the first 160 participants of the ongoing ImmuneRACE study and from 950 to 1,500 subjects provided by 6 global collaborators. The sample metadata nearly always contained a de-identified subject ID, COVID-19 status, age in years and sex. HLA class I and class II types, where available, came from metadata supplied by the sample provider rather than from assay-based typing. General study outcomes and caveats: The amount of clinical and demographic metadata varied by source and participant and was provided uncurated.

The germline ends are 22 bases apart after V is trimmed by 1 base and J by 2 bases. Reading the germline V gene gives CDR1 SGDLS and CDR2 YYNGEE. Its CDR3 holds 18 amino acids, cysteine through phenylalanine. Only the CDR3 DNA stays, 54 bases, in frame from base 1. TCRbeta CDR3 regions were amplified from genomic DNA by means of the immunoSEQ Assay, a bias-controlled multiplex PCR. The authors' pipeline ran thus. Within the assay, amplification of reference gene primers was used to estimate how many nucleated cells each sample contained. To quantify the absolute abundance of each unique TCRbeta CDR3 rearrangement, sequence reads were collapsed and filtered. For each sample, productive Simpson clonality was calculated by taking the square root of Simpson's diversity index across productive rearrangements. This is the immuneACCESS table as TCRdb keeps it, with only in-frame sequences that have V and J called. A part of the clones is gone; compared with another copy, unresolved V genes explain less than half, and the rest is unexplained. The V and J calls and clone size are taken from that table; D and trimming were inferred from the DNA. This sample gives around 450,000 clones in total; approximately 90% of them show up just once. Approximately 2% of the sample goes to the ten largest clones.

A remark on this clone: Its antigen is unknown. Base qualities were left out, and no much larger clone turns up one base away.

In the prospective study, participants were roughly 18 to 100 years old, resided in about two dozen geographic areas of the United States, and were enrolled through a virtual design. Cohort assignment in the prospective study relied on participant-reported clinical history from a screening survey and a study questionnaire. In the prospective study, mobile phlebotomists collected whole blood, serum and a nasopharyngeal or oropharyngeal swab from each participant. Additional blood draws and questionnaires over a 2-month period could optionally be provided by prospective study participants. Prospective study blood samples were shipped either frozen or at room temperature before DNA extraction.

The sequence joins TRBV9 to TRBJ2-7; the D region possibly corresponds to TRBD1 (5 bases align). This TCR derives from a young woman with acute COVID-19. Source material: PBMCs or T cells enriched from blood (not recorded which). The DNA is TGTGCCAGCAGCGTATCCGCAGACAGTACAGTTAAAGCCTACGAGCAGTACTTC. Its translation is CASSVSADSTVKAYEQYF.